A selection of T cell receptor beta chains follows, all from one sample in a study of cytomegalovirus exposure and HLA in healthy donors. Libraries were prepared by immunoSEQ multiplex PCR; TCRdb keeps only in-frame clonotypes and omits some of them. This sample has around 120,000 clones, with about 80% found just once. Sequenced: PBMCs. These receptors came from a human donor in good health. Each CDR3 is given with its conserved first and last residue. Each record gives: V gene, clone size, CDR3 protein. Size tells how often a clone was seen (once, few, many) or the class of an expanded clone, and some rows leave it out.

TRBV28 few CASSLAGAWKEQFF
TRBV6-6 - CASSYGDRTYNEQFF
TRBV27 - CASSLVMGGRGYTF
TRBV5-4 - CASSVSGGNEQFF
TRBV27 - CASSLGADSYNEQFF
TRBV27 - CASSCGGCVGYTF
TRBV6-1 - CASNLLAGGPDTQYF
TRBV28 - CASSLNPTGGSNQPQHF
TRBV28 once CASSGETPGQGYGYTF
TRBV2 - CASSEAASIKNIQYF
TRBV9 once CASSVGAGVSTDTQYF
TRBV5-4 once CASSLQGAYEQYF
TRBV10-2 - CASKGGLAGADQETQYF
TRBV6-5 few CASKTGNNQPQHF
TRBV2 - CARGWGQASTPLHF
TRBV9 few CASSVDSLAGDQETQYF
TRBV7-6 - CASSLWGQGTNEQFF
TRBV9 - CASTLGETSGNTIYF
TRBV11-2 once CASSLWGGDIQYF
TRBV2 - CASSRLAGEETQYF
TRBV4-2 - CASSQDLGTGYEQYF
TRBV28 - CASSLGRGGSAGELFF
TRBV5-1 - CASGRDSDTDTQYF